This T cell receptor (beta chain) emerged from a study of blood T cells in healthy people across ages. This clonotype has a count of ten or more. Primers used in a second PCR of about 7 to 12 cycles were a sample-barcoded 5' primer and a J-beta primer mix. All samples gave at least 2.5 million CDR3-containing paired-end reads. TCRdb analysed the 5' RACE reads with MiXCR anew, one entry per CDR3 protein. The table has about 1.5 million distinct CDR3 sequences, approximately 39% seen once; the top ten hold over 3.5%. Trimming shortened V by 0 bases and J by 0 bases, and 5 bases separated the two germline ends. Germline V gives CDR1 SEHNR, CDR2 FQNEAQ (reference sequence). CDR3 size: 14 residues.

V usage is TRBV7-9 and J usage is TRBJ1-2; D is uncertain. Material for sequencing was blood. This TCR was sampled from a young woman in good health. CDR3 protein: CASSLAAANYGYTF. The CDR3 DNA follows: TGTGCCAGCAGCTTAGCGGCAGCTAACTATGGCTACACCTTC.